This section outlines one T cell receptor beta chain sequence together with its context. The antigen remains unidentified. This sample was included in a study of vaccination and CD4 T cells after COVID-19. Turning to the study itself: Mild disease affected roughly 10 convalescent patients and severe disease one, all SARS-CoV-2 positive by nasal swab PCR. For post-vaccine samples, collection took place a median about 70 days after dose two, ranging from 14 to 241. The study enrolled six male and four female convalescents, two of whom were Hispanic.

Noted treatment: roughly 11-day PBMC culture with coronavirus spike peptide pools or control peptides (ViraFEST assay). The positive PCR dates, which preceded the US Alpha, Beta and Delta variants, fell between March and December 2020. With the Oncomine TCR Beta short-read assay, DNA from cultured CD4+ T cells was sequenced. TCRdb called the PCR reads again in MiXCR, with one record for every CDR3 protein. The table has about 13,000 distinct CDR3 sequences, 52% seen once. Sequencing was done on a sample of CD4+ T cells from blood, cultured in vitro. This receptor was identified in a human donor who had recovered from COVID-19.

The CDR3 DNA is TGTGCCAGCAGCTATTTGGCGGGCCGCGGCAATGAGCAGTTCTTC. It encodes CASSYLAGRGNEQFF. This sequence joins TRBV7-2 and TRBJ2-1, with D possibly being TRBD2 (5 bases). CDR1 SGHTA and CDR2 FQGNSA come from the germline V gene. The germline V and J ends were trimmed by 4 bases and 6 bases, with 16 bases remaining between them. The CDR3 is 15 residues long.